The 11 T cell receptor beta chains in this list originate from one sample, sequenced in a study of Ad26.COV2.S vaccination and SARS-CoV-2 variants. The method was immunoSEQ multiplex PCR; TCRdb's version includes in-frame clones alone and lacks a portion of them. The sample lists under 550,000 clones; approximately 90% were seen once. The treatment was: some 20 received Ad26.COV2.S at low or high dose, single or two shots; about 5 received placebo; per-sample allocation not given. The investigators took samples on day 63 after the first vaccine or placebo injection. The sample in question was peripheral blood, obtained in a trial of Ad26.COV2.S vaccine versus placebo. The receptors here all came from a person aged 18-60 years who received the Ad26.COV2.S COVID-19 vaccine or a placebo.

CDR3 residues: CASSPQSPGQVYGYTF. The CDR3 bases are TGTGCCAGCAGCCCCCAAAGTCCGGGACAGGTCTATGGCTACACCTTC. The rearrangement links TRBV7-3 to TRBJ1-2, with 8 bases lining up with TRBD1. The germline V gene encodes CDR1 SGHTA and CDR2 FQGTGA. The CDR3 sequence is 16 residues long. V trimming: 5 bases; J trimming: 4 bases; junction bases outside the gene matches: 12.

V and J are TRBV10-3 and TRBJ1-2; D gene unclear. V was trimmed by 2 bases and J by 6 bases, leaving 7 bases between them. CDR1 ENHRY and CDR2 SYGVKD come from the germline V gene. The length of the CDR3 is 12 residues. CDR3 nucleotide sequence: TGTGCCATCAGTGAGCGGCCCGATGGCTACACCTTC. Protein sequence: CAISERPDGYTF.

This sequence joins TRBV5-1 and TRBJ2-3; 9 bases are shared with TRBD2. The V and J ends lost 0 bases and 3 bases, in that order; junction bases with no gene match: 8. The length of the CDR3 is 17 residues. The germline V gene has CDR1 SGHRS and CDR2 YFSETQ. In DNA form, the CDR3 reads TGCGCCAGCAGCTTGGAACCGGGACTAGCCCTGACAGATACGCAGTATTTT. This translates into CASSLEPGLALTDTQYF. The variable domain in full, completed from reference TRBV5-1 and TRBJ2-3, reads KAGVTQTPRYLIKTRGQQVTLSCSPISGHRSVSWYQQTPGQGLQFLFEYFSETQRNKGNFPGRFSGRQFSNSRSEMNVSTLELGDSALYLCASSLEPGLALTDTQYFGPGTRLTVL.

This clone was picked up one time. V is TRBV7-9 and J is TRBJ1-1; D remains ambiguous. The CDR3 loop spans 15 amino acids. The germline V and J ends were trimmed by 1 base and 5 bases, with 14 bases remaining between them. Germline CDR1 SEHNR, CDR2 FQNEAQ (reference sequence). The CDR3 sequence is CASSLGDWGGTEAFF. In nucleotides, the CDR3 is TGTGCCAGCAGCTTAGGAGACTGGGGAGGGACTGAAGCTTTCTTT.

The chain uses TRBV29-1 and TRBJ2-2; D is tentatively TRBD1 or TRBD2 (5 bases each). Germline V gene lookup returns CDR1 SQVTM and CDR2 ANQGSEA. This CDR3 comprises 12 residues. V was cut by 2 bases and J by 7 bases, with 8 bases left in between. The CDR3, as DNA: TGCAGCGTTGAAAGGGACGGCGGGGAGCTGTTTTTT. It translates to CSVERDGGELFF.

The chain uses TRBV4-1 and TRBJ2-2; 8 nucleotides agree with TRBD1. V trimming: 2 bases; J trimming: 1 base; junction bases outside the gene matches: 3. Germline CDR1 is MGHRA and CDR2 is YSYEKL. The CDR3 runs 16 residues. CDR3: CASSQQTGVNTGELFF. The CDR3 nucleotides read TGCGCCAGCAGCCAACAGACAGGGGTGAACACCGGGGAGCTGTTTTTT.

This chain links TRBV7-2 with TRBJ2-3, with 7 bases fitting TRBD1. V lost 0 bases, J lost 0 bases, and 3 bases stayed unmatched. Germline CDR1 reads SGHTA; CDR2 reads FQGNSA. This CDR3 spans 16 amino acids. This chain's CDR3 is CASSLARTGSTDTQYF. As DNA, the CDR3 is TGTGCCAGCAGCTTAGCCCGGACAGGCAGCACAGATACGCAGTATTTT. The whole variable domain, remainder taken from reference TRBV7-2 and TRBJ2-3, is GAGVSQSPSNKVTEKGKDVELRCDPISGHTALYWYRQSLGQGLEFLIYFQGNSAPDKSGLPSDRFSAERTGGSVSTLTIQRTQQEDSAVYLCASSLARTGSTDTQYFGPGTRLTVL.

The chain recombines TRBV10-3 with TRBJ1-4, with TRBD1 matching 8 bases. The CDR3 contains 15 residues. Germline trimming cut 5 bases from V and 3 bases from J; bases unmatched to any gene: 5. Germline loops: CDR1 ENHRY, CDR2 SYGVKD. The DNA for the CDR3 is TGTGCCATCAGTAAAACAGGGGGGGCTAATGAAAAACTGTTTTTT. Translation gives CAISKTGGANEKLFF.

The chain has TRBV7-2 and TRBJ2-7; tentative D call: TRBD2 (6 bases). Germline V CDR1 and CDR2: SGHTA, FQGNSA. V was clipped by 3 bases and J by 3 bases, with 18 bases between them. The CDR3 is made up of 16 amino acids. The CDR3 DNA reads TGTGCCAGCAGCTTCGGGTTTAGCGGAGCCGTCTACGAGCAGTACTTC. It encodes CASSFGFSGAVYEQYF.

A remark on this clone: One end of the junction fails to match germline, which may point to a read error. This rearrangement joins TRBV4-3 to TRBJ2-1; D unclear. The CDR3 spans 14 residues. CDR1 LGHNA and CDR2 YSLEER come from the germline V gene. CDR3 region: CASSQELFYTEQFF. CDR3 DNA sequence: TGCGCCAGCAGCCAAGAACTTTTTTACACTGAGCAGTTCTTC.

This clone showed up just once. This chain uses TRBV6-2 or TRBV6-3 with TRBJ2-3; 11 bases align to TRBD2. The germline V gene has CDR1 MNHEY and CDR2 SVGEGT. The junction had 9 bases not matched to a gene; V was cut back by 2 bases and J by 8 bases. The CDR3 runs to 16 residues. CDR3 region: CASSYASLAGGGTQYF. CDR3 nucleotides: TGTGCCAGCAGTTACGCCAGCCTAGCGGGGGGAGGTACGCAGTATTTT.